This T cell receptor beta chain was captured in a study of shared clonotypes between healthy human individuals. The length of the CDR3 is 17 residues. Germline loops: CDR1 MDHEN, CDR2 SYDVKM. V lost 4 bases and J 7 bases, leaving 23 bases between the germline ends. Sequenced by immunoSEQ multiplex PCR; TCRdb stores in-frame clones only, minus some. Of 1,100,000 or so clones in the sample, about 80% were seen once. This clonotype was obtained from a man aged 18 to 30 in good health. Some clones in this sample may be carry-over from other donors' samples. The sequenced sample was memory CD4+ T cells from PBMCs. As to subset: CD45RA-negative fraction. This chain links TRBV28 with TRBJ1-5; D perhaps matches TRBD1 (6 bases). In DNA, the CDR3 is TGTGCCAGCAGTTGGGGAAAGGTGGGGACACTTGGACAGCCCCAGCATTTT. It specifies CASSWGKVGTLGQPQHF.